The rows below give T cell receptor beta chains drawn from one sample of a study of shared clonotypes between healthy human individuals. Assay used: immunoSEQ multiplex PCR; TCRdb lists only in-frame clones, some missing. This repertoire shows hundreds of thousands of clones, roughly 95% found once; its top ten account for approximately 0.062%. Sequenced input: naive CD4+ T cells sorted from blood. All receptors come from a woman under 40 in good health. CDR3s include the opening cysteine and the closing phenylalanine or tryptophan.

v_call: TRBV5-1
j_call: TRBJ2-5
cdr3_aa: CASSLVPGETQYF

v_call: TRBV28
j_call: TRBJ1-2
cdr3_aa: CASSPSGQISPALNYGYTF

v_call: TRBV28
j_call: TRBJ2-7
cdr3_aa: CASSFEGGTYEQYF

v_call: TRBV2
j_call: TRBJ1-4
cdr3_aa: CARSFGPGMQSNEKLFF

v_call: TRBV28
j_call: TRBJ1-5
cdr3_aa: CASSPPQGNQPQHF

v_call: TRBV15
j_call: TRBJ2-3
cdr3_aa: CATSRDGGTSTDTQYF

v_call: TRBV28
j_call: TRBJ2-7
cdr3_aa: CASSLGTGVYEQYF

v_call: TRBV7-8
j_call: TRBJ1-2
cdr3_aa: CASSSYQGNYGYTF

v_call: TRBV10-1
j_call: TRBJ1-1
cdr3_aa: CASSDVQGGTEAFF

v_call: TRBV2
j_call: TRBJ2-5
cdr3_aa: CASTGTVQETQYF

v_call: TRBV2
j_call: TRBJ2-4
cdr3_aa: CASSPNWTGNIQYF

v_call: TRBV30
j_call: TRBJ1-2
cdr3_aa: CAWGSDRANYGYTF

v_call: TRBV5-1
j_call: TRBJ2-1
cdr3_aa: CASSLGDRVDNEQFF

v_call: TRBV30
j_call: TRBJ2-1
cdr3_aa: CAWSTGGASGNEQFF

v_call: TRBV21-1
j_call: TRBJ2-1
cdr3_aa: CASIVGCNTTNYNEQFF

v_call: TRBV19
j_call: TRBJ2-3
cdr3_aa: CASSKGWTDTQYF

v_call: TRBV19
j_call: TRBJ2-7
cdr3_aa: CASSSKTGTYEQYF

v_call: TRBV11-3
j_call: TRBJ1-3
cdr3_aa: CASSLVDGKISGNTIYF

v_call: TRBV18
j_call: TRBJ1-5
cdr3_aa: CASSSDRSQPQHF

v_call: TRBV2
j_call: TRBJ1-2
cdr3_aa: CASSEGGRDANYGYTF

v_call: TRBV5-4
j_call: TRBJ2-3
cdr3_aa: CASSLEGGGTDTQYF

v_call: TRBV11-2
j_call: TRBJ2-1
cdr3_aa: CASRRLAGDLNEQFF

v_call: TRBV5-1
j_call: TRBJ2-5
cdr3_aa: CASSGLAGAEETQYF

v_call: TRBV30
j_call: TRBJ1-5
cdr3_aa: CAWTGTPSEAQHF

v_call: TRBV6-1
j_call: TRBJ1-1
cdr3_aa: CASTDTLDTEAFF

v_call: TRBV19
j_call: TRBJ2-3
cdr3_aa: CASSKFELGTQYF

v_call: TRBV6-5
j_call: TRBJ1-3
cdr3_aa: CASSYGDRTSGNTIYF

v_call: TRBV19
j_call: TRBJ2-7
cdr3_aa: CASSNRGFVRTYEQYF

v_call: TRBV10-1
j_call: TRBJ1-5
cdr3_aa: CASTVRGGQLSPDQPQHF

v_call: TRBV28
j_call: TRBJ2-7
cdr3_aa: CASSTTGLYEQYF

v_call: TRBV11-2
j_call: TRBJ1-1
cdr3_aa: CASSSQEGTEAFF

v_call: TRBV6-1
j_call: TRBJ1-2
cdr3_aa: CASSQTVVGGYTF

v_call: TRBV7-9
j_call: TRBJ2-1
cdr3_aa: CASSPKPGTDTYNEQFF

v_call: TRBV18
j_call: TRBJ2-2
cdr3_aa: CASSPGTRSGELFF

v_call: TRBV27
j_call: TRBJ2-7
cdr3_aa: CASSFARTSGRIYEQYF

v_call: TRBV6-1
j_call: TRBJ2-5
cdr3_aa: CASRLAGVETQYF

v_call: TRBV11-1
j_call: TRBJ2-7
cdr3_aa: CASSLGAASSYEQYF

v_call: TRBV28
j_call: TRBJ1-3
cdr3_aa: CASSSGGSGNTIYF

v_call: TRBV6-5
j_call: TRBJ1-5
cdr3_aa: CASSWRRGGNQPQHF

v_call: TRBV28
j_call: TRBJ2-5
cdr3_aa: CASLAGGDRAQYF

v_call: TRBV5-1
j_call: TRBJ2-7
cdr3_aa: CASSLRGAGGYEQYF

v_call: TRBV18
j_call: TRBJ1-1
cdr3_aa: CASSGEGWTEAFF

v_call: TRBV10-1
j_call: TRBJ2-5
cdr3_aa: CASSEGLQETQYF

v_call: TRBV27
j_call: TRBJ2-6
cdr3_aa: CASSPTYGEAPSGANVLTF

v_call: TRBV11-2
j_call: TRBJ2-3
cdr3_aa: CASSPQGTQYF

v_call: TRBV5-4
j_call: TRBJ2-7
cdr3_aa: CASSSDRDREPYEQYF

v_call: TRBV30
j_call: TRBJ1-5
cdr3_aa: CAWNPSGANGQPQHF

v_call: TRBV29-1
j_call: TRBJ2-3
cdr3_aa: CSSTGWTSVVDTQYF

v_call: TRBV28
j_call: TRBJ2-7
cdr3_aa: CASSLGAGGPPYEQYF